The clone carrying this T cell receptor beta chain was seen a few times. Its antigen is not identified. The germline V and J ends were trimmed by 4 bases and 3 bases, with 10 bases remaining between them. This CDR3 is built from 14 residues. The V gene's germline CDR1 is SGHDT and CDR2 YYEEEE. This sample is part of a study of beta chain features in type 1 diabetes. General observations from the study: Patients with Type 1 diabetes showed moderately but significantly shorter TCRB CDR3s in all four CD4+ subsets.

Expressed TCRB transcripts got sequenced, as all isolated RNA was reverse transcribed. Produced via immunoSEQ multiplex PCR; TCRdb's table is partial and in-frame only. This sample yields about 650,000 clones, of which 9.5% to 15% are seen a single time; roughly 0.11% belongs to the top ten. Sequenced: naive CD4+ T cells from blood. This receptor was obtained from a man aged 25-40 years with type 1 diabetes. The chain has TRBV5-6 and TRBJ1-4; D is unresolved. The CDR3 region is CASSIGLANEKLFF. The CDR3, as DNA: TGTGCCAGCAGCATCGGCCTCGCTAATGAAAAACTGTTTTTT. Drawing the rest from reference TRBV5-6 and TRBJ1-4, the complete variable domain is DAGVTQSPTHLIKTRGQQVTLRCSPKSGHDTVSWYQQALGQGPQFIFQYYEEEERQRGNFPDRFSGHQFPNYSSELNVNALLLGDSALYLCASSIGLANEKLFFGSGTQLSVL.